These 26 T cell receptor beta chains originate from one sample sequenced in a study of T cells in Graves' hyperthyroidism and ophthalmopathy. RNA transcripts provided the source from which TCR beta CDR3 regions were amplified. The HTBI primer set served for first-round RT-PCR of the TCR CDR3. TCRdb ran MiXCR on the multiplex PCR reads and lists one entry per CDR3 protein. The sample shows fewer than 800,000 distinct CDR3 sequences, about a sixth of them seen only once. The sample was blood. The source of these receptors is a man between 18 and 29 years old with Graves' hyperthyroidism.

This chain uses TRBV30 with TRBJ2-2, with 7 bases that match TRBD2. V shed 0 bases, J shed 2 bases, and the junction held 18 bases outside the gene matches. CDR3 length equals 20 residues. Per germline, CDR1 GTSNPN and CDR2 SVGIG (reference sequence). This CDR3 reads CAWSVLFGRAHSRNTGELFF. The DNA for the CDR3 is TGTGCCTGGAGTGTACTGTTTGGGAGGGCCCACTCGCGTAACACCGGGGAGCTGTTTTTT.

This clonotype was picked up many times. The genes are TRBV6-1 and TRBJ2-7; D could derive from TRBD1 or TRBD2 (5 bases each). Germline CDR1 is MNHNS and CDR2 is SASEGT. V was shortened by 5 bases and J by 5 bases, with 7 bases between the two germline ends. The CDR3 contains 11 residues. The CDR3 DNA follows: TGTGCCAGCAGTAGGGGAGACGAGCAGTACTTC. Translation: CASSRGDEQYF.

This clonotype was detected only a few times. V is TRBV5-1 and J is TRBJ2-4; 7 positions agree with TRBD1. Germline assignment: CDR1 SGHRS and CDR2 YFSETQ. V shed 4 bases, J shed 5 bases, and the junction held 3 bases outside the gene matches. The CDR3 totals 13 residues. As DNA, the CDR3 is TGCGCCAGCAGCCTGGGACAGCAAAACATTCAGTACTTC. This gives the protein CASSLGQQNIQYF.

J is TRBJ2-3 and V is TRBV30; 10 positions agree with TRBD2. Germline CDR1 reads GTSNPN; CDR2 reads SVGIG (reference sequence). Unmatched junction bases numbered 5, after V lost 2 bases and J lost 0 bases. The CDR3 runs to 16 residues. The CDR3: CAWSPGLAASTDTQYF. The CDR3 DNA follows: TGTGCCTGGAGTCCAGGACTAGCGGCTAGCACAGATACGCAGTATTTT.

Here the CDR3 reads CASSEPRGANDEKLFF. For the CDR3, the DNA is TGTGCCAGCAGTGAACCCAGGGGCGCAAATGATGAAAAACTGTTTTTT. The J gene is TRBJ1-4, the V gene TRBV25-1, with a weak D call TRBD1 (6 bases). The CDR3 has 16 amino acids. Germline V gene data show CDR1 as MGHDK and CDR2 as SYGVNS. The ends were cut back, 2 bases at V and 6 bases at J, with 16 bases in the middle.

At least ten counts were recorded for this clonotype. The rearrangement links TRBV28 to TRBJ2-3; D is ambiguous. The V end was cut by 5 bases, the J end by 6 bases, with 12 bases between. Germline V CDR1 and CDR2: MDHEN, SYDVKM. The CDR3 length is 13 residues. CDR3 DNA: TGTGCCAGCAGTAGCACGGTTGTCGATACGCAGTATTTT. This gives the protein CASSSTVVDTQYF. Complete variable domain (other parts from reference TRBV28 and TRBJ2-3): DVKVTQSSRYLVKRTGEKVFLECVQDMDHENMFWYRQDPGLGLRLIYFSYDVKMKEKGDIPEGYSVSREKKERFSLILESASTNQTSMYLCASSSTVVDTQYFGPGTRLTVL.

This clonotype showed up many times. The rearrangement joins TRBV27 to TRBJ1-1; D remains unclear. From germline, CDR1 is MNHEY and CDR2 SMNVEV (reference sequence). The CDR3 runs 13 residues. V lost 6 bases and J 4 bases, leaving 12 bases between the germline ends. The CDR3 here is CASRITGGTEAFF. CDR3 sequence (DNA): TGTGCCAGCAGGATCACCGGTGGCACTGAAGCTTTCTTT.

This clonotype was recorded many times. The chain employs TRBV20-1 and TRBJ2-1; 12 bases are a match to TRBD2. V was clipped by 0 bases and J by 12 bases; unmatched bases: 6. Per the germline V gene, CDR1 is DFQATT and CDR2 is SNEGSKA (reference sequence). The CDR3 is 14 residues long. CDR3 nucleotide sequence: TGCAGTGCTAGAGATGGACTAGCGGGGAGGCCGCAGTTCTTC. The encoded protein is CSARDGLAGRPQFF.

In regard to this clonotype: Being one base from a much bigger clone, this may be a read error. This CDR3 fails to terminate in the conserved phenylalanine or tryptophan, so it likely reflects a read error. The CDR3 DNA sequence: TGTGCCAGCGGAACAGGGACAGGATACGAGCAGTACCTC. Translated, it gives CASGTGTGYEQYL. This sequence joins TRBV27 and TRBJ2-7; 8 bases are a match to TRBD1. Germline V gene lookup returns CDR1 MNHEY and CDR2 SMNVEV (reference sequence). This CDR3 region has 13 residues. The V and J ends lost 8 bases and 4 bases, in that order; junction bases with no gene match: 7.

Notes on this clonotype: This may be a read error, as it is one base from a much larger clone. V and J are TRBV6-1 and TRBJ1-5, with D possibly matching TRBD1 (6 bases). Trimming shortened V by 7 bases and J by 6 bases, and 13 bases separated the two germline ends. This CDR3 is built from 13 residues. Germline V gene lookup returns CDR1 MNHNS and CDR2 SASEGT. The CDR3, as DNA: TGTGCCAGCACCCTAGGGGGGCGTCAGCCCCAGCATTTT. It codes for CASTLGGRQPQHF.

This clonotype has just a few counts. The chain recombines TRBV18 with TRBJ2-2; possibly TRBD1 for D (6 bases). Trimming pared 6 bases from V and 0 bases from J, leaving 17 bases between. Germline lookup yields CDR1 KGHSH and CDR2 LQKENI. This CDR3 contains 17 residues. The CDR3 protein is CASSPKTGTTNTGELFF. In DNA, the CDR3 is TGTGCCAGCTCGCCTAAAACCGGGACAACGAACACCGGGGAGCTGTTTTTT. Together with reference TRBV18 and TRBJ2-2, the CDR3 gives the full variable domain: NAGVMQNPRHLVRRRGQEARLRCSPMKGHSHVYWYRQLPEEGLKFMVYLQKENIIDESGMPKERFSAEFPKEGPSILRIQQVVRGDSAAYFCASSPKTGTTNTGELFFGEGSRLTVL.

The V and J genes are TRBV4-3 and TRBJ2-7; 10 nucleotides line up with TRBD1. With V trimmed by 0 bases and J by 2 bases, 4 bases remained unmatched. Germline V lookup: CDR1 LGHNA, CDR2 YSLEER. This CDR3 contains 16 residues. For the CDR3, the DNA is TGCGCCAGCAGCCAAGATGCAGGGACAGGGGCCTACGAGCAGTACTTC. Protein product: CASSQDAGTGAYEQYF.

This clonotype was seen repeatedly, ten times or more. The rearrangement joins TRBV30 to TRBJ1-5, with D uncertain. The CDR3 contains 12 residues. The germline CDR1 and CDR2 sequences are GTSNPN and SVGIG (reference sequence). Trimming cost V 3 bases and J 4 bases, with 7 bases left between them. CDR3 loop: CAWSSPNQPQHF. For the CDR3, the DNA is TGTGCCTGGAGCAGCCCGAATCAGCCCCAGCATTTT.

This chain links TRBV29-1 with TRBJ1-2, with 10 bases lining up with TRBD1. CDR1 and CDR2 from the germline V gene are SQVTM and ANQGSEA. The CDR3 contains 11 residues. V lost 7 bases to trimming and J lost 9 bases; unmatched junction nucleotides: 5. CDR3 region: CSAWGQGRYTF. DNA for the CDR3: TGCAGCGCGTGGGGACAGGGGCGCTACACCTTC.

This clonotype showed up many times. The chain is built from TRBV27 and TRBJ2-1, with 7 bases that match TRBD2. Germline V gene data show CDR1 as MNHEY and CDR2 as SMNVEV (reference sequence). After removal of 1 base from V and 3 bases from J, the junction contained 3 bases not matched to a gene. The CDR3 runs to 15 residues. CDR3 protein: CASSLFLADYNEQFF. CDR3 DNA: TGTGCCAGCAGTTTATTCCTAGCGGACTACAATGAGCAGTTCTTC.

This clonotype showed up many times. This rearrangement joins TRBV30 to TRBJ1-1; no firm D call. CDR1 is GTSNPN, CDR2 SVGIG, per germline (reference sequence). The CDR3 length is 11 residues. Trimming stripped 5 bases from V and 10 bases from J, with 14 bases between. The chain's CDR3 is CAWGSPVGAFF. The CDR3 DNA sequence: TGTGCCTGGGGGTCCCCCGTCGGAGCTTTCTTT.

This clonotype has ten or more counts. CDR3 amino acids: CASSQRGDEQFF. The DNA for the CDR3 is TGTGCCAGCAGCCAAAGGGGGGATGAGCAGTTCTTC. The chain combines TRBV4-2 with TRBJ2-1, with D perhaps assigned TRBD1 or TRBD2 (6 bases each). Trimming cost V 2 bases and J 8 bases, with 7 bases left between them. This CDR3 region has 12 residues. Germline CDR1 reads LGHNA; CDR2 reads YNFKEQ.

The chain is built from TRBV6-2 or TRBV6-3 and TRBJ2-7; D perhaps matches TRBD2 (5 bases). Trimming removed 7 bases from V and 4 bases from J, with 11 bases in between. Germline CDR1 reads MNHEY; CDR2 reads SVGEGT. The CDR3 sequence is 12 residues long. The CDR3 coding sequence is TGTGCCAGCACCTCCCTAGCATACGAGCAGTACTTC. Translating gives CASTSLAYEQYF.

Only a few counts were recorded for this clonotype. The CDR3 reads CASSLRGRGGGGAYEQYF. The DNA of the CDR3 is TGTGCCAGCAGTTTAAGGGGGCGCGGGGGGGGGGGGGCCTACGAGCAGTACTTC. This sequence joins TRBV12-3 or TRBV12-4 and TRBJ2-7, with TRBD2 identical over 9 bases. V shed 2 bases and J 2 bases; nucleotides not matched to a gene: 13. This CDR3 spans 18 amino acids.

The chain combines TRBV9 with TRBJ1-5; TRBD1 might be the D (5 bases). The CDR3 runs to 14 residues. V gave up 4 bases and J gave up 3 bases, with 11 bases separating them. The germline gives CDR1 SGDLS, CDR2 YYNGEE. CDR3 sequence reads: CASSPGTTNQPQHF. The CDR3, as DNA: TGTGCCAGCAGCCCCGGGACCACCAATCAGCCCCAGCATTTT.

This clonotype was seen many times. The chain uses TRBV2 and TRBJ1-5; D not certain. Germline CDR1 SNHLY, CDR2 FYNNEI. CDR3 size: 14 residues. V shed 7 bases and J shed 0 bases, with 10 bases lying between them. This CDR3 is CASKEESSNQPQHF. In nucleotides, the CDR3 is TGTGCCAGCAAAGAGGAGAGTAGCAATCAGCCCCAGCATTTT.

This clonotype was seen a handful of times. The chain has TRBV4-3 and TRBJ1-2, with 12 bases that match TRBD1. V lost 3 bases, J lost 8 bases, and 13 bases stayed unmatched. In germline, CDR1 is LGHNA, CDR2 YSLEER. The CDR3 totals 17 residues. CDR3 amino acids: CASSQAIPGQGAEGYTF. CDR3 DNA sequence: TGCGCCAGCAGCCAGGCGATCCCGGGACAGGGGGCGGAGGGCTACACCTTC.

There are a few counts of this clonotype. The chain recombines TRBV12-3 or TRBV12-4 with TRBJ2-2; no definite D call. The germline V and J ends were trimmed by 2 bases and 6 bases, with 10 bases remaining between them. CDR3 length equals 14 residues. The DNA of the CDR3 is TGTGCCAGCAGTTTATCCCGGAGCCCCGGGGAGCTGTTTTTT. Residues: CASSLSRSPGELFF.

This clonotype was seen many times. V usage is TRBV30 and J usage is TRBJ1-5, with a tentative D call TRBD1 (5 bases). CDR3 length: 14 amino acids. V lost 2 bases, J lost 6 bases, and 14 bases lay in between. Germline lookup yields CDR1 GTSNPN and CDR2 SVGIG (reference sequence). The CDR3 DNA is TGTGCCTGGAGTTTGAAGGGGAAGGCTCAGCCCCAGCATTTT. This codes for CAWSLKGKAQPQHF.

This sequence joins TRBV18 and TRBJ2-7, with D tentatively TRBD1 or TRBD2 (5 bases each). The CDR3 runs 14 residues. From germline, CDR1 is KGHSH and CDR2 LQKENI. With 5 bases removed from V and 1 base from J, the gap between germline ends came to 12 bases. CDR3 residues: CASSGRDGSYEQYF. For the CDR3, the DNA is TGTGCCAGCTCAGGTAGGGACGGATCCTACGAGCAGTACTTC.

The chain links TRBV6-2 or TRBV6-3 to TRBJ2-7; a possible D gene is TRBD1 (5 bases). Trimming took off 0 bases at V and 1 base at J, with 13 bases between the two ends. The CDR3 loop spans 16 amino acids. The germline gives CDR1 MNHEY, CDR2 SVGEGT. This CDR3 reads CASSYSVKKGSYEQYF. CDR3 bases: TGTGCCAGCAGTTACTCGGTCAAGAAGGGGTCCTACGAGCAGTACTTC.